The text below deals with one T cell receptor (beta chain). The target of this receptor is not known. No per-base quality is available; no much larger clone lies one base away. These data belong to a study of blood T cells in healthy people across ages (dated by TCRdb to about 2015). Context from the whole study: In model experiments, roughly one uniquely barcoded TCR beta cDNA molecule per two T cells was captured by template switching. The study measured age-related changes in TCR beta repertoire diversity using deep sequencing normalized with unique cDNA molecular identifiers. Four age groups were formed from the donors: young (average roughly 16 years), middle-aged (approximately 40), aged (approximately 60) and long-lived (around 80). Using the same blood draw, the study looked at two additional independent replicas of 1 million unique cDNA reads for two donors, one aged 18 to 30 and the other aged 80 or older. To avoid experimental bias, donors of different ages were spread randomly across the sequencing lanes. Overall study outcomes, separate from this receptor: Conclusive comparison of naive and antigen-experienced compartments was prevented by the profiling of bulk unsorted PBMCs. Observed TCR beta diversity correlated strongly with the percentage of naive T cells measured by flow cytometry. The long-lived group showed more naive CD4+ T cells, fewer expanded clones and increased TCR diversity than the aged group, suggesting age selection. Because donor CMV infection status was unknown, age-related changes in expanded clonotypes were potentially confounded. Observed TCR beta diversity per million T cells fell roughly linearly with age, and a significant reduction was already apparent by age approximately 41. Estimates of total diversity based on one million sequenced T cells were considered lower bounds and underestimates.

Donors were a few dozen systemically healthy Caucasian individuals from Russia aged about 6 to 100 years. Each donor gave around 9.8 milliliters of peripheral blood, collected into EDTA-treated Vacutainer tubes. Ficoll-Paque density-gradient centrifugation was used to isolate PBMCs, with at least 6 million obtained per sample. Total RNA, at least 6 micrograms per sample, was extracted from PBMCs with Trizol reagent. For every donor, an aliquot of PBMCs went through flow cytometry to measure the percentages of naive CD45RAhigh/CD27high T cells. Preparation of the library involved 5' RACE. For sequencing, an Illumina HiSeq 2500 was employed. The second PCR ran for roughly 7 to 11 cycles and used a J-beta primer mix along with a sample-barcoded 5' primer. A unique molecular identifier was introduced onto each TCR beta cDNA molecule by a template-switch 5' adaptor carrying 12 random nucleotides. At least 3 million CDR3-containing paired-end reads were obtained from each sample. First-strand cDNA synthesis was performed from all RNA using the Mint cDNA synthesis kit, with priming by a TRBC-specific oligonucleotide. After uracil-DNA glycosylase treatment, a first 18-cycle PCR used universal primers M1SS and BC2_uni_R on all cDNA. Processing in the source paper ran as follows. For normalization, 1 million high-quality reads were randomly selected from each sample, with every read carrying a distinct molecular identifier. Reads with shared molecular identifiers were discarded instead of being binned into consensus sequences. MiTCR, with a Q25 quality threshold and the strictest error-elimination algorithm, was used for CDR3 identification, clonotype clustering and error correction. A nonparametric unseen species model using Euler transformation provided a lower-bound estimate of total TCR beta diversity. TCRdb reprocessed the public reads (quality trimming at Q25 with fastp, clone calling with MiXCR) and kept in-frame beta chains. Merged by CDR3 protein, the rows form single entries marked with the most common genes and DNA. The V and J calls reflect TCRdb's pipeline rather than the authors' work. This sample is represented by 1.4 million or so distinct CDR3 sequences; about 42% of them were singletons. Clones ranked in the top ten supply less than 5% of the sample.

The sequenced sample consisted of blood. This clonotype was sampled from a woman aged 18-29 years in good health.

The CDR3 here reads CSARASGSDEQFF. The DNA sequence is as follows: TGCAGTGCTAGAGCCTCCGGCTCGGATGAGCAGTTCTTC. The chain joins TRBV20-1 to TRBJ2-1, with the D segment identity uncertain. In the germline V gene (reference sequence), CDR1 corresponds to DFQATT and CDR2 to SNEGSKA. The V end loses 1 base and the J end loses 8 bases, and a stretch of 12 bases separates them. The CDR3 covers 13 residues, taking in both the cysteine and the phenylalanine. Of all the DNA, just the CDR3 is kept, 39 bases in frame from base 1.